This T cell receptor (beta chain) was observed in a study of cytotoxic CD8 clonotypes in ibrutinib-treated CLL. TCRdb keeps only in-frame clones here, not all; method: immunoSEQ multiplex PCR. The sample lists over 250,000 clones; 65% to 85% were seen once. Findings of the study overall: Clonotypes that were public were uncommon, and they contracted or stayed stable on treatment.

CDR1 is SGDLS and CDR2 is YYNGEE in the germline V gene. The CDR3 runs to 20 residues. V dropped 2 bases and J dropped 0; count of bases not matched to a gene: 10. A word on this clone: What it binds is not known.

The sequence came from a human donor with chronic lymphocytic leukemia. This sample comprised PBMCs, obtained at disease progression, from a patient treated with ibrutinib. V and J are TRBV9 and TRBJ2-1; TRBD2 agrees at 14 bases. The CDR3 nucleotides read TGTGCCAGCAGCGTCGAAGGACTAGCGGGAGGAGGGGGCTCCTACAATGAGCAGTTCTTC. As protein: CASSVEGLAGGGGSYNEQFF.